The clone carrying this TCR beta chain was seen a few times. The method was immunoSEQ multiplex PCR; TCRdb's version includes in-frame clones alone and lacks a portion of them. This table has hundreds of thousands of clones, 85% appearing once. The sample originates from a study of blood T cell repertoires in COVID-19. Germline CDR1 is GTSNPN and CDR2 is SVGIG (reference sequence). Trimming stripped 0 bases from V and 8 bases from J, with 16 bases between. This CDR3 is built from 14 residues. The chain couples TRBV30 to TRBJ1-2, with a weak D call TRBD1 (5 bases). The receptor was isolated from a woman aged 18-29 years with acute or convalescent COVID-19. The source material was peripheral blood. This chain's CDR3 is CAWSVLGGAGGYTF. Here the CDR3 DNA reads TGTGCCTGGAGTGTACTCGGCGGGGCCGGGGGCTACACCTTC.